These 11 T cell receptor beta chains came from one sample sequenced in a study of cytomegalovirus exposure and HLA in healthy donors. 13 Jbeta primers and 60 Vbeta primers were used for the PCR. This table comes from immunoSEQ multiplex PCR, and its TCRdb copy is limited to in-frame clones, with some not included. The sample contains nearly 200,000 clones, about four fifths of which appear only once. Input material: PBMCs. The receptors were sampled from a boy aged 2-9 years in good health and CMV-seronegative.

In this sample, this clone turned up once. The V call is TRBV7-9, the J call TRBJ2-3; the match to TRBD2 covers 13 bases. J was trimmed by 9 bases and V by 5 bases; bases with no gene match: 11. Germline CDR1 is SEHNR and CDR2 is FQNEAQ (reference sequence). This CDR3 is 16 amino acids long. CDR3 DNA sequence: TGTGCCAGCAGCCCAACTAGCGGGGGGGCGCCGCGGACGCAGTATTTT. It codes for CASSPTSGGAPRTQYF. Full variable domain (rest looked up from reference TRBV7-9 and TRBJ2-3): DTGVSQNPRHKITKRGQNVTFRCDPISEHNRLYWYRQTLGQGPEFLTYFQNEAQLEKSRLLSDRFSAERPKGSFSTLEIQRTEQGDSAMYLCASSPTSGGAPRTQYFGPGTRLTVL.

The rearrangement uses TRBV19 and TRBJ1-1; the match to TRBD1 covers 7 bases. V trimming: 1 base; J trimming: 2 bases; junction bases outside the gene matches: 1. This CDR3 is 14 amino acids long. Germline V gene lookup returns CDR1 LNHDA and CDR2 SQIVND (reference sequence). The CDR3 DNA follows: TGTGCCAGTAGTATAGGGGACAGAAACACTGAAGCTTTCTTT. It is translated as CASSIGDRNTEAFF.

This rearrangement joins TRBV27 to TRBJ2-1; TRBD1 aligns across 9 bases. Germline trimming cut 3 bases from V and 2 bases from J; bases unmatched to any gene: 2. There are 15 residues in the CDR3. Germline loops: CDR1 MNHEY, CDR2 SMNVEV (reference sequence). As DNA, the CDR3 is TGTGCCAGCAGTTTGGGGACAGGGACCTACAATGAGCAGTTCTTC. Translation: CASSLGTGTYNEQFF.

J is TRBJ2-7 and V is TRBV6-5, with a tentative D call TRBD1 (5 bases). V lost 9 bases and J 4 bases, leaving 16 bases between the germline ends. In germline, CDR1 is MNHEY, CDR2 SVGAGI. CDR3 size: 13 residues. The CDR3 region has the DNA TGTGCCAGTAAACCGACAGCAACTTACGAGCAGTACTTC. Encoded protein: CASKPTATYEQYF.

V usage is TRBV4-2 and J usage is TRBJ2-2; tentative D call: TRBD2 (6 bases). CDR3 length equals 17 residues. V was pared by 4 bases and J by 7 bases, with 22 bases between. Germline V lookup: CDR1 LGHNA, CDR2 YNFKEQ. The CDR3 loop reads CASSLMSPGRGSGELFF. Written as DNA, the CDR3 is TGTGCCAGCAGCCTCATGAGCCCCGGGCGGGGTAGCGGGGAGCTGTTTTTT.

The chain employs TRBV6-5 and TRBJ2-7; D uncertain. Per germline, CDR1 MNHEY and CDR2 SVGAGI. The CDR3 is 14 amino acids. V was shortened by 2 bases and J by 2 bases, with 10 bases between the two germline ends. CDR3 in DNA: TGTGCCAGCAGTTACGGGCAGCCCCCCTACGAGCAGTACTTC. This encodes CASSYGQPPYEQYF.

V usage is TRBV4-3 and J usage is TRBJ1-1, with TRBD1 matching 7 bases. The CDR3 runs to 14 residues. The V segment lost 4 bases and the J segment 1 base; nucleotides outside the gene matches: 3. The germline V gene encodes CDR1 LGHNA and CDR2 YSLEER. CDR3 sequence reads: CASSLGQENTEAFF. DNA of the CDR3: TGCGCCAGCAGCCTCGGACAGGAGAACACTGAAGCTTTCTTT.

J is TRBJ2-5 and V is TRBV11-2, with 9 positions matching TRBD2. The germline gives CDR1 SGHAT, CDR2 FQNNGV. The V and J ends lost 4 bases and 5 bases, in that order; junction bases with no gene match: 8. CDR3 length: 15 amino acids. In DNA, the CDR3 is TGTGCCAGCAGCTGGGGGACTAGCCCGTCGGAGACCCAGTACTTC. Its protein is CASSWGTSPSETQYF.

The rearrangement links TRBV23-1 to TRBJ1-5, with TRBD1 matching over 7 bases. TRBV23-1 qualifies as an ORF whose function is uncertain. The V and J ends lost 6 bases and 2 bases, in that order; junction bases with no gene match: 7. This CDR3 comprises 15 residues. CDR3 coding DNA: TGCGCCAGCAGAAAAGGGGGCGAAGGCAATCAGCCCCAGCATTTT. Amino acid sequence: CASRKGGEGNQPQHF.

This clone has just a few counts. The gene calls are TRBV5-4 and TRBJ1-4; D call uncertain. This CDR3 has 13 amino acids. The germline CDR1 and CDR2 sequences are SGHNT and YYREEE (reference sequence). V lost 1 base to trimming and J lost 3 bases, with 4 bases between them. The CDR3: CASSLNSNEKLFF. The CDR3 region has the DNA TGTGCCAGCAGCTTGAACTCTAATGAAAAACTGTTTTTT.

The CDR3 nucleotides are TGTGCCAGCAGCTTTCCGATCGGTCAGGGGGCTGGGACAGATACGCAGTATTTT. Amino acid sequence: CASSFPIGQGAGTDTQYF. V and J are TRBV11-1 and TRBJ2-3; 8 positions agree with TRBD1. This CDR3 region has 18 residues. V trimming: 3 bases; J trimming: 3 bases; junction bases outside the gene matches: 14. Germline loops: CDR1 SGHAT, CDR2 FQDESV (reference sequence).